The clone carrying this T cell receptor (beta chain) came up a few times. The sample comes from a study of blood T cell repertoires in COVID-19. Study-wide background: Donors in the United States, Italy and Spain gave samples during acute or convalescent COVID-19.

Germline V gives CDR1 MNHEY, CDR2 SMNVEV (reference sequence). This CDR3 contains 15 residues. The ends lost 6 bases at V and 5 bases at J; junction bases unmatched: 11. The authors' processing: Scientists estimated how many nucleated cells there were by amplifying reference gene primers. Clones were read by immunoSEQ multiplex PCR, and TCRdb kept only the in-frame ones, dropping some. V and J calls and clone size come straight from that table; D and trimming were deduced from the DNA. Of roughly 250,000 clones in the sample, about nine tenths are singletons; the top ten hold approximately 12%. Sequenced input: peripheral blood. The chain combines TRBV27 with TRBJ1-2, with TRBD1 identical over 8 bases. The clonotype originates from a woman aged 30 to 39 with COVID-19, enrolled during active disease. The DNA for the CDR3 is TGTGCCAGCAGAAGACGACAGGGGATTAGGTATGGCTACACCTTC. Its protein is CASRRRQGIRYGYTF.